The 32 T cell receptor beta chains listed next were all sequenced from one sample in a study of blood T cell repertoires in COVID-19. Only in-frame clones appear in the TCRdb table, and some are missing; sequencing was by immunoSEQ multiplex PCR. This sample yields 60,000 to 70,000 clones, of which about 88% are seen a single time; approximately 40% belongs to the top ten. Specimen: peripheral blood. The receptor source for this set is a woman in her sixties with COVID-19, enrolled during active disease.

This rearrangement joins TRBV11-3 to TRBJ1-1; D might be TRBD1 (6 bases). The V and J ends lost 5 bases and 4 bases respectively, with 14 bases between them. CDR3 length equals 14 residues. Germline assignment: CDR1 SGHNT and CDR2 YENEEA. The CDR3 DNA reads as TGTGCCAGCAGCCATGGACAGCCCCGCACTGAAGCTTTCTTT. It encodes CASSHGQPRTEAFF.

This clone was detected only a few times. This rearrangement joins TRBV7-6 to TRBJ2-7, with TRBD1 matching over 11 bases. Germline CDR1 reads SGHVS; CDR2 reads FNYEAQ. The CDR3 has 15 residues. J gave up 2 bases and V 4 bases, and 4 bases lay outside the gene matches. This CDR3 is CASSYGQGATYEQYF. In nucleotides, the CDR3 is TGTGCCAGCAGCTACGGACAGGGGGCAACCTACGAGCAGTACTTC.

The chain links TRBV5-6 to TRBJ2-7; 8 nucleotides agree with TRBD2. With 4 bases clipped from V and 1 base from J, the junction kept 4 bases outside the gene matches. There are 14 residues in the CDR3. CDR1 SGHDT and CDR2 YYEEEE come from the germline V gene. The CDR3, as DNA: TGTGCCAGCAGCCCGGGACTAGAGTCCTACGAGCAGTACTTC. It codes for CASSPGLESYEQYF.

The rearrangement links TRBV11-3 to TRBJ1-2; D not certain. V was clipped by 5 bases and J by 4 bases, with 11 bases between them. Germline loops: CDR1 SGHNT, CDR2 YENEEA. CDR3 length: 13 amino acids. The CDR3 region is CASSRGLGYGYTF. The CDR3 DNA follows: TGTGCCAGCAGCAGAGGGCTGGGCTATGGCTACACCTTC.

The chain recombines TRBV18 with TRBJ2-1, with D perhaps TRBD1 (6 bases). V lost 6 bases and J lost 8, with 8 bases in between. The CDR3 length is 11 residues. Germline V gives CDR1 KGHSH, CDR2 LQKENI. This chain's CDR3 is CASSGQYEQFF. CDR3 nucleotides: TGTGCCAGCTCCGGACAGTATGAGCAGTTCTTC.

The chain combines TRBV7-9 with TRBJ1-5; the match to TRBD1 covers 7 bases. The CDR3 sequence is 14 residues long. CDR1 SEHNR and CDR2 FQNEAQ come from the germline V gene (reference sequence). J was trimmed by 7 bases and V by 3 bases; bases with no gene match: 6. CDR3 region: CASSFGDSRQPQHF. DNA for the CDR3: TGTGCCAGCAGCTTTGGGGACAGCAGACAGCCCCAGCATTTT.

The chain has TRBV9 and TRBJ1-4; 9 bases line up with TRBD1. CDR3 length equals 15 residues. Germline trimming cut 3 bases from V and 4 bases from J; bases unmatched to any gene: 4. Germline loops: CDR1 SGDLS, CDR2 YYNGEE. CDR3 protein: CASSAPGQGNEKLFF. In DNA, the CDR3 is TGTGCCAGCAGCGCTCCGGGACAGGGTAATGAAAAACTGTTTTTT.

V is TRBV15 and J is TRBJ2-7; 8 bases map to TRBD2. This CDR3 has 14 amino acids. The V and J ends lost 4 bases and 0 bases, in that order; junction bases with no gene match: 2. Germline CDR1 is LNHNV and CDR2 is YYDKDF (reference sequence). Written as DNA, the CDR3 is TGTGCCACCAGCAACGGGGGGGGCTCCTACGAGCAGTACTTC. Protein: CATSNGGGSYEQYF.

The V call is TRBV7-6, the J call TRBJ2-2, with TRBD1 matching over 9 bases. Germline V CDR1 and CDR2: SGHVS, FNYEAQ. With 3 bases clipped from V and 4 bases from J, the junction kept 6 bases outside the gene matches. The CDR3 is 16 residues long. DNA of the CDR3: TGTGCCAGCAGCTTCTTACAGGGGGCGGGCACCGGGGAGCTGTTTTTT. Translating it yields CASSFLQGAGTGELFF.

The chain is built from TRBV7-6 and TRBJ2-2, with TRBD2 identical over 7 bases. With V trimmed by 2 bases and J by 6 bases, 9 bases remained unmatched. The CDR3 consists of 16 residues. The germline V gene has CDR1 SGHVS and CDR2 FNYEAQ. The CDR3 spells CASSLSPSGPSGELFF. The CDR3 bases are TGTGCCAGCAGCTTATCACCTAGCGGACCGTCCGGGGAGCTGTTTTTT.

The chain recombines TRBV20-1 with TRBJ2-7; 13 nucleotides agree with TRBD2. Germline assignment: CDR1 DFQATT and CDR2 SNEGSKA (reference sequence). V gave up 3 bases and J gave up 2 bases; unmatched junction bases: 10. The CDR3 length is 17 residues. In nucleotides, the CDR3 is TGCAGTGCTAGTTCGACTAGCGGGAGGTTTAACCCCTACGAGCAGTACTTC. Amino acids: CSASSTSGRFNPYEQYF.

CDR3 nucleotides: TGTGCCAGCACCGATCTTACAGTACGTAAGGATGGCTACACCTTC. Its protein product is CASTDLTVRKDGYTF. V is TRBV6-5 and J is TRBJ1-2; D is ambiguous. The CDR3 length is 15 residues. Germline loops: CDR1 MNHEY, CDR2 SVGAGI. The V and J ends lost 7 bases and 6 bases respectively, with 21 bases between them.

The CDR3 coding sequence is TGCGCCAGCCGATTGACTAGCGGGAGCACCGGGGAGCTGTTTTTT. Its protein is CASRLTSGSTGELFF. This sequence joins TRBV5-1 and TRBJ2-2; 12 bases fit TRBD2. Germline V gives CDR1 SGHRS, CDR2 YFSETQ. CDR3 size: 15 residues. The ends lost 7 bases at V and 4 bases at J; junction bases unmatched: 5.

The rearrangement uses TRBV7-2 and TRBJ2-5; 8 bases line up with TRBD1. J gave up 2 bases and V 5 bases, and 7 bases lay outside the gene matches. This CDR3 has 15 amino acids. Germline V gives CDR1 SGHTA, CDR2 FQGNSA. The CDR3 nucleotides are TGTGCCAGCAGCCCGGGACAGGCGCCTCAAGAGACCCAGTACTTC. Its translation: CASSPGQAPQETQYF.

This rearrangement joins TRBV7-2 to TRBJ2-5, with D perhaps TRBD1 (5 bases). Deletions cut 0 bases from V and 2 bases from J, with 10 bases between. The germline gives CDR1 SGHTA, CDR2 FQGNSA. The CDR3 is 15 residues long. The CDR3: CASSLAGAKQETQYF. The CDR3 nucleotides read TGTGCCAGCAGCTTAGCAGGGGCGAAACAAGAGACCCAGTACTTC.

The rearrangement uses TRBV2 and TRBJ2-5, with 9 bases that match TRBD2. The V gene end was trimmed by 2 bases and the J gene end by 1 base; junction bases not matched to a gene: 2. Germline CDR1 is SNHLY and CDR2 is FYNNEI. The CDR3 covers 15 residues. This chain's CDR3 is CASSELAGFQETQYF. CDR3 nucleotide sequence: TGTGCCAGCAGTGAACTAGCGGGGTTCCAAGAGACCCAGTACTTC.

CDR3 sequence (DNA): TGCAGCGTTGAAGATCGTCCGGGGAACTATGGCTACACCTTC. Encoded protein: CSVEDRPGNYGYTF. V gene TRBV29-1 combines with J gene TRBJ1-2; D remains unclear. Germline V CDR1 and CDR2: SQVTM, ANQGSEA. Trimming removed 0 bases at V and 2 bases at J, with 10 bases between. There are 14 residues in the CDR3.

V and J are TRBV7-6 and TRBJ2-2, with 7 bases matching TRBD2. The CDR3 totals 17 residues. Germline CDR1 SGHVS, CDR2 FNYEAQ. Unmatched junction bases numbered 9, after V lost 1 base and J lost 4 bases. CDR3 amino acids: CASSLETAGGSTGELFF. The CDR3 nucleotides read TGTGCCAGCAGCTTAGAAACTGCCGGCGGGAGCACCGGGGAGCTGTTTTTT.

The chain joins TRBV6-5 to TRBJ1-4; possibly TRBD1 for D (5 bases). The CDR3 loop spans 15 amino acids. V lost 6 bases and J 1 base, leaving 12 bases between the germline ends. The germline V gene encodes CDR1 MNHEY and CDR2 SVGAGI. CDR3 in DNA: TGTGCCAGCAGCCCCGGGGGGGGAACTAATGAAAAACTGTTTTTT. It encodes CASSPGGGTNEKLFF.

V usage is TRBV4-3 and J usage is TRBJ2-3; the match to TRBD2 covers 8 bases. The CDR3 extends over 18 amino acids. V was pared by 1 base and J by 5 bases, with 14 bases of the junction left unmatched. Looked up from germline, CDR1 is LGHNA and CDR2 is YSLEER. The CDR3 loop is CASSQVLLGAGVVDTQYF. The CDR3 coding sequence is TGCGCCAGCAGCCAAGTTCTACTAGGAGCGGGAGTCGTAGATACGCAGTATTTT.

The genes are TRBV13 and TRBJ2-3, with 8 bases fitting TRBD2. Looked up from germline, CDR1 is PRHDT and CDR2 is FYEKMQ (reference sequence). J lost 6 bases, V lost 1 base, and 6 bases had no gene match. This CDR3 spans 15 amino acids. The CDR3: CASSLETGGPDTQYF. The CDR3 DNA reads as TGTGCCAGCAGCTTAGAGACGGGGGGGCCGGATACGCAGTATTTT. Full variable domain (rest looked up from reference TRBV13 and TRBJ2-3): AAGVIQSPRHLIKEKRETATLKCYPIPRHDTVYWYQQGPGQDPQFLISFYEKMQSDKGSIPDRFSAQQFSDYHSELNMSSLELGDSALYFCASSLETGGPDTQYFGPGTRLTVL.

The chain couples TRBV7-9 to TRBJ1-1; D unclear. Germline CDR1 SEHNR, CDR2 FQNEAQ (reference sequence). This CDR3 comprises 16 residues. Trimming pared 1 base from V and 4 bases from J, leaving 16 bases between. Here the CDR3 reads CASSLGGIVTPTEAFF. As DNA, the CDR3 is TGTGCCAGCAGCTTAGGAGGTATAGTAACTCCCACTGAAGCTTTCTTT.

The chain links TRBV7-9 to TRBJ1-6; TRBD1 agrees at 7 bases. This CDR3 has 16 amino acids. Trimming took 4 bases from V and 3 from J; bases not matched to a gene: 6. Germline V gene sequence: CDR1 SEHNR, CDR2 FQNEAQ (reference sequence). CDR3 in DNA: TGTGCCAGCAGCTCCCCGACAGGGAACTATAATTCACCCCTCCACTTT. Protein: CASSSPTGNYNSPLHF. The whole variable domain, remainder taken from reference TRBV7-9 and TRBJ1-6, is DTGVSQNPRHKITKRGQNVTFRCDPISEHNRLYWYRQTLGQGPEFLTYFQNEAQLEKSRLLSDRFSAERPKGSFSTLEIQRTEQGDSAMYLCASSSPTGNYNSPLHFGNGTRLTVT.

The chain uses TRBV18 and TRBJ2-5, with a weak D call TRBD1 (6 bases). The CDR3 spans 14 residues. Trimming took 4 bases from V and 4 from J, leaving 13 bases between them. CDR1 is KGHSH and CDR2 is LQKENI in the germline V gene. The CDR3 region has the DNA TGTGCCAGCTCACTGGGGGCGAGGGGAGAGACCCAGTACTTC. This sequence encodes CASSLGARGETQYF.

This clone was found a few times. The chain has TRBV7-2 and TRBJ1-2; unclear D gene. Trimming removed 0 bases at V and 10 bases at J, with 12 bases between. This CDR3 contains 13 residues. Per germline, CDR1 SGHTA and CDR2 FQGNSA. CDR3 in amino acids: CASSLAPPGDYTF. CDR3 nucleotides: TGTGCCAGCAGCTTAGCACCGCCCGGTGACTACACCTTC.

The chain has TRBV7-8 and TRBJ1-1; weak D call: TRBD1 (5 bases). The CDR3 is made up of 13 amino acids. V was pared by 1 base and J by 4 bases, with 7 bases between. Per the germline V gene, CDR1 is SGHVS and CDR2 is FQNEAQ. CDR3 bases: TGTGCCAGCAGCTTAGGGGGCGGCACTGAAGCTTTCTTT. This sequence encodes CASSLGGGTEAFF.

This clone was counted once. The chain employs TRBV7-7 and TRBJ2-1; D is possibly TRBD2 (6 bases). This CDR3 contains 16 residues. CDR1 SSHAT and CDR2 FNYEAQ come from the germline V gene (reference sequence). V dropped 5 bases and J dropped 0 bases, with 14 bases sitting between them. CDR3 coding DNA: TGTGCCAGCAGCCCGGACGGGGGAAGCTCCTACAATGAGCAGTTCTTC. Protein: CASSPDGGSSYNEQFF.

The V gene is TRBV27, the J gene TRBJ1-4, with TRBD1 as a possible D gene (5 bases). The germline gives CDR1 MNHEY, CDR2 SMNVEV (reference sequence). CDR3 length: 16 amino acids. V was cut by 3 bases and J by 0 bases, with 11 bases left in between. CDR3 sequence (DNA): TGTGCCAGCAGTTTCGCTGGGGCAGCAACTAATGAAAAACTGTTTTTT. Translation gives CASSFAGAATNEKLFF.

The chain uses TRBV30 and TRBJ1-5, with 10 bases lining up with TRBD1. The CDR3 has 16 amino acids. Germline V gene data show CDR1 as GTSNPN and CDR2 as SVGIG (reference sequence). The V and J ends lost 2 bases and 4 bases, in that order; junction bases with no gene match: 8. The CDR3 DNA reads TGTGCCTGGAGTCCGGTGGGACAGGGGACGAATCAGCCCCAGCATTTT. It yields the protein CAWSPVGQGTNQPQHF.

V gene TRBV7-8 combines with J gene TRBJ2-5, with TRBD1 matching 7 bases. CDR1 is SGHVS, CDR2 FQNEAQ, per germline. V trimming: 5 bases; J trimming: 1 base; junction bases outside the gene matches: 4. The CDR3 contains 14 residues. The DNA of the CDR3 is TGTGCCAGCAGCCAGGACAGGTTCCAAGAGACCCAGTACTTC. It codes for CASSQDRFQETQYF. Filled out from reference TRBV7-8 and TRBJ2-5, the complete variable domain reads GAGVSQSPRYKVAKRGQDVALRCDPISGHVSLFWYQQALGQGPEFLTYFQNEAQLDKSGLPSDRFFAERPEGSVSTLKIQRTQQEDSAVYLCASSQDRFQETQYFGPGTRLLVL.

The chain is built from TRBV10-2 and TRBJ2-2, with 10 bases lining up with TRBD2. After removal of 5 bases from V and 3 bases from J, the junction contained 9 bases not matched to a gene. The CDR3 has 17 residues. Germline-derived CDR1 and CDR2 are WSHSY and SAAADI. The CDR3 region is CASSRSSGRADTGELFF. The CDR3 region has the DNA TGCGCCAGCAGTAGATCAAGCGGGAGGGCCGACACCGGGGAGCTGTTTTTT.

The CDR3 loop reads CASSVLGQIETGELFF. CDR3 nucleotides: TGTGCCAGCAGCGTACTGGGACAGATCGAAACCGGGGAGCTGTTTTTT. This rearrangement joins TRBV9 to TRBJ2-2; 7 bases are a match to TRBD1. The germline V gene has CDR1 SGDLS and CDR2 YYNGEE. The CDR3 loop spans 16 amino acids. Losses at the gene ends were 1 base for V and 5 bases for J; bases not matched to a gene: 8.